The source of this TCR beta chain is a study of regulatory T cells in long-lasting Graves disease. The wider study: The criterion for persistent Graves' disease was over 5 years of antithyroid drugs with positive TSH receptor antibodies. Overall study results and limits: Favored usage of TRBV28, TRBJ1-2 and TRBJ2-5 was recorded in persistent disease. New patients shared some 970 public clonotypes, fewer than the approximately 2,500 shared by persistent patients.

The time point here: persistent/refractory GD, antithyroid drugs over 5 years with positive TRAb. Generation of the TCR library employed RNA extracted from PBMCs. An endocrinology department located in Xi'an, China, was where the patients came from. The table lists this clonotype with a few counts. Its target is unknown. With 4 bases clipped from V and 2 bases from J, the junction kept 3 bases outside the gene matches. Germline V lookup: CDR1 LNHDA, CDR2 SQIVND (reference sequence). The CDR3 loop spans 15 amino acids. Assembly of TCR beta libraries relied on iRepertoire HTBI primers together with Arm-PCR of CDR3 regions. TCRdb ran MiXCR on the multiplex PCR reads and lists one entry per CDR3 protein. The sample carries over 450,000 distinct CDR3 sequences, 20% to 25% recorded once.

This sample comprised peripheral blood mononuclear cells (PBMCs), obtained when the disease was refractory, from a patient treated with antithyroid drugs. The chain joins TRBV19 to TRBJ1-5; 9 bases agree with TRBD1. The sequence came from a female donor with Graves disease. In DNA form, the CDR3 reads TGTGCCAGTAGTACCACAGGGGGCGGCAATCAGCCCCAGCATTTT. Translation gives CASSTTGGGNQPQHF.